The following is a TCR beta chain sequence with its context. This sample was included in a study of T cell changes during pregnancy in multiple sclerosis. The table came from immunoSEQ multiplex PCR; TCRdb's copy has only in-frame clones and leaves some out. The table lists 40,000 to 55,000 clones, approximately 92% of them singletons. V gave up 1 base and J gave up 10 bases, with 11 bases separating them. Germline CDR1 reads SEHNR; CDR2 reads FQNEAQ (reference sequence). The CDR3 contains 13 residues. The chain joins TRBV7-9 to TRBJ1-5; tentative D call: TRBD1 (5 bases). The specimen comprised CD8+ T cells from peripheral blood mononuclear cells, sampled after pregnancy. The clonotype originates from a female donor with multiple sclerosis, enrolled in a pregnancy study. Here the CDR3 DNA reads TGTGCCAGCAGCTTAGGGGGGGTTGAACCCCAGCATTTT. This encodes CASSLGGVEPQHF.